This TCR beta chain was captured by sequencing in a study of blood T cell repertoires in COVID-19. Study context: Sample material is recorded as cDNA or gDNA derived from T cells, B-cell-depleted T cells, or PBMCs.

As processed by the authors: Estimated nucleated cell counts came from reference gene primer amplification. The method was immunoSEQ multiplex PCR; TCRdb's version includes in-frame clones alone and lacks a portion of them. From that table come the V and J calls and clone size; the DNA was used to work out D and trimming. Of about 160,000 clones in the sample, 70% to 90% were seen once. Looked up from germline, CDR1 is SGHKS and CDR2 is YYEKEE (reference sequence). The CDR3 is 14 residues long. Deletions cut 4 bases from V and 8 bases from J, with 15 bases between. This clone was counted only a few times.

This clonotype was obtained from a man in his fifties or sixties with active or convalescent COVID-19. The chain recombines TRBV5-5 with TRBJ1-4; D is perhaps TRBD1 (5 bases). Sequenced: peripheral blood. In DNA form, the CDR3 reads TGTGCCAGCAGCGCAGGGTCGGGAGGCGAAAAACTGTTTTTT. Translating gives CASSAGSGGEKLFF.